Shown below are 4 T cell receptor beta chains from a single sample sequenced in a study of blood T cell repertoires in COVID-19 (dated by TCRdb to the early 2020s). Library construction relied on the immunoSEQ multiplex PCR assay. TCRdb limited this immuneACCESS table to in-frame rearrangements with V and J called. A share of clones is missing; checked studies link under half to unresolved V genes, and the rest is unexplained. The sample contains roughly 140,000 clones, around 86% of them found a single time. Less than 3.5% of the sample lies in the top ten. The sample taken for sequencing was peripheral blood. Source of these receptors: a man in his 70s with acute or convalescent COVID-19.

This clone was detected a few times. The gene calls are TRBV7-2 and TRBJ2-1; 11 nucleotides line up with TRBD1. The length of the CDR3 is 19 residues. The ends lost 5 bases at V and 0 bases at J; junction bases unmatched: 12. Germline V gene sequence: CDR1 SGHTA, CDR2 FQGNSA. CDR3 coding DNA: TGTGCCAGCAGCCTGGACAGGGGGCGTCTAGCGGGCTCCTACAATGAGCAGTTCTTC. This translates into CASSLDRGRLAGSYNEQFF. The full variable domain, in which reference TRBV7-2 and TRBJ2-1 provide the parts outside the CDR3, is GAGVSQSPSNKVTEKGKDVELRCDPISGHTALYWYRQSLGQGLEFLIYFQGNSAPDKSGLPSDRFSAERTGGSVSTLTIQRTQQEDSAVYLCASSLDRGRLAGSYNEQFFGPGTRLTVL.

The DNA of the CDR3 is TGTGCCAGCAGCATATTGGTGGGGCATGAGCAGTTCTTC. It is translated as CASSILVGHEQFF. The chain links TRBV11-2 to TRBJ2-1, with D tentatively TRBD1 (5 bases). Germline V lookup: CDR1 SGHAT, CDR2 FQNNGV. Trimming removed 5 bases from V and 8 bases from J, with 13 bases in between. This CDR3 is built from 13 residues.

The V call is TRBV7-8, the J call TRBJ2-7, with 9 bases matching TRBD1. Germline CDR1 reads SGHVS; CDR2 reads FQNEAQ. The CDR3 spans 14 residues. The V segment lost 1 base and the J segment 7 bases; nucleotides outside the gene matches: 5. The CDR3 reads CASSLVQGAREQYF. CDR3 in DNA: TGTGCCAGCAGCTTAGTACAGGGGGCGAGGGAGCAGTACTTC.

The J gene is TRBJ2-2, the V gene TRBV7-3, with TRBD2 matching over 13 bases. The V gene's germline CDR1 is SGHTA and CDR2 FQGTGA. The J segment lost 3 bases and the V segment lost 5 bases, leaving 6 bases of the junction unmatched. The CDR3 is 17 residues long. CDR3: CASSIGTSGTYTGELFF. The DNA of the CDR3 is TGTGCCAGCAGCATAGGGACTAGCGGGACGTACACCGGGGAGCTGTTTTTT.